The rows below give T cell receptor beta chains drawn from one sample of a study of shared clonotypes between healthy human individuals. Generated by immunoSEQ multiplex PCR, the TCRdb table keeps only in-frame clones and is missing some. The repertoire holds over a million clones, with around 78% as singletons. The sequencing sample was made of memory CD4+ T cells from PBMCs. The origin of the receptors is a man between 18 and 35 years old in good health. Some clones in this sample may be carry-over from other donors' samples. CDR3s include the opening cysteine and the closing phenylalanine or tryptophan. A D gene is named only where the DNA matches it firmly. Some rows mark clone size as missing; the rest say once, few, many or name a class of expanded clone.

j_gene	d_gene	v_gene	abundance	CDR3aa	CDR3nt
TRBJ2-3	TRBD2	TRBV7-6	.	CASSPRTSGSLDTQYF	TGTGCCAGCAGCCCTAGGACTAGCGGGAGCTTGGATACGCAGTATTTT
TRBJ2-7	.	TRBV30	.	CAWSARKVGDEQYF	TGTGCCTGGAGTGCCCGAAAGGTGGGGGACGAGCAGTACTTC
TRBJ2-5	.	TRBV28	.	CASSPVPRVETQYF	TGTGCCAGCAGTCCCGTCCCCAGGGTAGAGACCCAGTACTTC
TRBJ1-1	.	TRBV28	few	CASSSPGYLEAFF	TGTGCCAGCAGTTCTCCAGGGTATCTGGAAGCTTTCTTT
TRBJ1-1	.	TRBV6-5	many	CASSYSRGGTEAFF	TGTGCCAGCAGTTACTCTAGGGGGGGAACTGAAGCTTTCTTT
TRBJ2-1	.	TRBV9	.	CASSQGRGSSYNEQFF	TGTGCCAGCAGCCAGGGGCGGGGCAGCTCCTACAATGAGCAGTTCTTC
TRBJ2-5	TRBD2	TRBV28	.	CASSLPGLAGQETQYF	TGTGCCAGCAGCCTCCCGGGACTAGCGGGGCAAGAGACCCAGTACTTC
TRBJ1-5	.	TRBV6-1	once	CASASTHNQPQHF	TGTGCCAGCGCAAGTACCCACAATCAGCCCCAGCATTTT
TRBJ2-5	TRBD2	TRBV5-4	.	CASLRRGGKETQYF	TGTGCCAGCTTACGACGGGGAGGGAAAGAGACCCAGTACTTC
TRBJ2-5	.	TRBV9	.	CASSVYVSQGQTQYF	TGTGCCAGCAGCGTATATGTCTCCCAGGGACAGACCCAGTACTTC
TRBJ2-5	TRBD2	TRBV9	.	CASSIGLAGETQYF	TGTGCCAGCAGCATAGGACTAGCGGGAGAGACCCAGTACTTC
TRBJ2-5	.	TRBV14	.	CASSPRQRFRPMEETQYF	TGTGCCAGCAGCCCCCGACAGCGATTTAGACCAATGGAAGAGACCCAGTACTTC
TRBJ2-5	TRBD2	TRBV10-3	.	CAISDMTSGKETQYF	TGTGCCATCAGTGACATGACTAGCGGAAAGGAGACCCAGTACTTC
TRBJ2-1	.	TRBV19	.	CASSKRSGPSYNEQFF	TGTGCCAGTAGTAAACGGTCGGGGCCCTCCTACAATGAGCAGTTCTTC